Each of the 9 T cell receptor beta chains below was sequenced from the same sample in a study of cytomegalovirus exposure and HLA in healthy donors. Using immunoSEQ multiplex PCR, the repertoire was profiled, and TCRdb retains in-frame clones only, with some absent. The sample carries about 110,000 clones, around 95% recorded once. Specimen: PBMCs. These receptors were obtained from a woman between 18 and 30 years old in good health and CMV-seronegative.

The chain employs TRBV28 and TRBJ1-2; TRBD1 matches at 7 bases. In germline, CDR1 is MDHEN, CDR2 SYDVKM. This CDR3 comprises 14 residues. J lost 4 bases, V lost 1 base, and 3 bases had no gene match. The CDR3 region has the DNA TGTGCCAGCAGTTTATTCTCAGGGGGCTATGGCTACACCTTC. Translating gives CASSLFSGGYGYTF.

This chain uses TRBV27 with TRBJ2-7, with a tentative D call TRBD1 (5 bases). The germline gives CDR1 MNHEY, CDR2 SMNVEV (reference sequence). The CDR3 has 16 amino acids. Trimming removed 6 bases from V and 1 base from J, with 19 bases in between. The CDR3 nucleotides are TGTGCCAGCAGACGAATCGACAGAGCCGCATCCTACGAGCAGTACTTC. Protein product: CASRRIDRAASYEQYF.

The V call is TRBV11-2, the J call TRBJ2-2; D is unclear. In germline, CDR1 is SGHAT, CDR2 FQNNGV. The CDR3 has 13 residues. V was shortened by 0 bases and J by 8 bases, with 7 bases between the two germline ends. The chain's CDR3 is CASSLEAGGELFF. In DNA form, the CDR3 reads TGTGCCAGCAGCTTAGAGGCCGGGGGGGAGCTGTTTTTT.

This clone was seen once. V gene TRBV4-2 combines with J gene TRBJ2-1; 10 nucleotides match TRBD2. The junction had 4 bases not matched to a gene; V was cut back by 2 bases and J by 0 bases. Germline-derived CDR1 and CDR2 are LGHNA and YNFKEQ. The CDR3 runs 17 residues. The CDR3: CASSQLLAGISYNEQFF. The CDR3 DNA follows: TGTGCCAGCAGCCAATTACTAGCGGGGATCTCCTACAATGAGCAGTTCTTC.

This rearrangement joins TRBV25-1 to TRBJ1-2; no clear D gene. CDR1 MGHDK and CDR2 SYGVNS come from the germline V gene. Trimming removed 1 base from V and 4 bases from J, with 13 bases in between. This CDR3 is 15 amino acids long. CDR3 amino acids: CASSESSGISYGYTF. CDR3 DNA: TGTGCCAGCAGTGAATCGAGTGGTATCTCCTATGGCTACACCTTC.

The CDR3 region has the DNA TGTGCCAGCAGTTGGGACAGGGTCGGGAGGACTAACAATGAGCAGTTCTTC. Protein product: CASSWDRVGRTNNEQFF. J is TRBJ2-1 and V is TRBV27; TRBD1 aligns across 9 bases. V was clipped by 4 bases and J by 5 bases; unmatched bases: 12. The CDR3 covers 17 residues. Germline V gene data show CDR1 as MNHEY and CDR2 as SMNVEV (reference sequence).

The rearrangement links TRBV6-5 to TRBJ1-5; 7 bases fit TRBD1. Per germline, CDR1 MNHEY and CDR2 SVGAGI. The CDR3 consists of 14 residues. With 6 bases clipped from V and 3 bases from J, the junction kept 5 bases outside the gene matches. CDR3 bases: TGTGCCAGCAGCCGGGACAGCCCCAATCAGCCCCAGCATTTT. It codes for CASSRDSPNQPQHF.

V and J are TRBV10-1 and TRBJ2-7; possibly TRBD1 for D (5 bases). Between the trimmed V and J ends, which lost 4 bases and 3 bases, there was a span of 16 bases. This CDR3 contains 15 residues. Germline CDR1 WNHNN, CDR2 SYGVQD (reference sequence). In DNA, the CDR3 is TGCGCCAGCAGTGGGCTCTCAGGACACGACTACGAGCAGTACTTC. This sequence encodes CASSGLSGHDYEQYF.

The chain recombines TRBV4-2 with TRBJ1-2, with 8 nucleotides matching TRBD1. Germline V lookup: CDR1 LGHNA, CDR2 YNFKEQ. V dropped 0 bases and J dropped 4; count of bases not matched to a gene: 4. The CDR3 consists of 15 residues. The chain's CDR3 is CASSQEPGQGYGYTF. The CDR3 coding sequence is TGTGCCAGCAGCCAAGAACCTGGACAGGGCTATGGCTACACCTTC.